This T cell receptor (beta chain) stems from a study of lymphopenia after photon versus proton radiotherapy. Sequenced by immunoSEQ multiplex PCR; TCRdb stores in-frame clones only, minus some. The sample carries just over 30,000 clones, 94% recorded once. Worth noting for this clone: What it binds is not known.

The study's findings and limits: A bigger post-nadir fall in TCR diversity correlated inversely with survival time in deceased patients. Post-nadir diversity loss with photons came from oligoclonal expansion, particularly CD8+ Temra cells.

The CDR3 sequence is 16 residues long. Trimming left V 0 bases short and J 2 bases short, with 14 bases between. The germline gives CDR1 GTSNPN, CDR2 SVGIG (reference sequence). The sequence derives from a woman between 50 and 59 years old with cholangiocarcinoma. This chain connects TRBV30 to TRBJ1-5; D ambiguous. This specimen was peripheral blood, taken from a patient treated with photon-based radiotherapy. This CDR3 reads CAWSVYGVARNQPQHF. In DNA form, the CDR3 reads TGTGCCTGGAGTGTATATGGGGTCGCTCGCAATCAGCCCCAGCATTTT.